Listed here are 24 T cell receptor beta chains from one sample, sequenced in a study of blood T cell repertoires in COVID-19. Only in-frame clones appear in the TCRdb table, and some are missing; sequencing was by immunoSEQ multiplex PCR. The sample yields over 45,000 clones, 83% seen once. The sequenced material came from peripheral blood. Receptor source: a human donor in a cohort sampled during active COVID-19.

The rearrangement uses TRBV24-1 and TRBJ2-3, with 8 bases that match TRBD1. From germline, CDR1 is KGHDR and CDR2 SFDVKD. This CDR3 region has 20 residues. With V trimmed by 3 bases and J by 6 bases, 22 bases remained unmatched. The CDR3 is CATSDIQPGQDHPGVDTQYF. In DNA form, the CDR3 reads TGTGCCACCAGTGATATTCAACCGGGACAGGACCATCCCGGGGTGGATACGCAGTATTTT.

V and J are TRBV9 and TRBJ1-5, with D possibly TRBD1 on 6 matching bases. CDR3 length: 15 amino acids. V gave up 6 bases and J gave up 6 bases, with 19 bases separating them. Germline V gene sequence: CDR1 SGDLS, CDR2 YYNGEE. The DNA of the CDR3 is TGTGCCAGCACGGAGGGGGGGGTAAAGGGTCAGCCCCAGCATTTT. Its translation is CASTEGGVKGQPQHF.

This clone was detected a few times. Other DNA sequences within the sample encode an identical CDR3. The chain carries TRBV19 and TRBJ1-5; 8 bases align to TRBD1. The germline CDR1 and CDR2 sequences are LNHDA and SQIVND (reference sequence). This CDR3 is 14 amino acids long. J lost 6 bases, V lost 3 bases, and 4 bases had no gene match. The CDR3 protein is CASSITGGRQPQHF. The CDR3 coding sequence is TGTGCCAGTAGTATTACAGGGGGACGTCAGCCCCAGCATTTT.

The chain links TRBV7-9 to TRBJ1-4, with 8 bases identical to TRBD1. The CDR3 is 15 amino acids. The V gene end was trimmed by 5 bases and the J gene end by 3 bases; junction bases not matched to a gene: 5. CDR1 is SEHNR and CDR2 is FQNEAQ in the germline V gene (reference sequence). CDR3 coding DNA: TGTGCCAGCAGCGCCCAGGGGGCCTCTAATGAAAAACTGTTTTTT. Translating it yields CASSAQGASNEKLFF.

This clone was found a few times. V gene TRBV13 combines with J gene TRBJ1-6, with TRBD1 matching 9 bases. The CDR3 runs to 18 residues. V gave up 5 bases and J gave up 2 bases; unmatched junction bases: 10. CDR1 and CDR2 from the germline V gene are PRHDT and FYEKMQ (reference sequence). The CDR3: CASSQDRGPIAYNSPLHF. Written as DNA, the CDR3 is TGTGCCAGCAGCCAGGACAGGGGTCCTATCGCCTATAATTCACCCCTCCACTTT. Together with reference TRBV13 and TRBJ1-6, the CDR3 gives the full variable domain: AAGVIQSPRHLIKEKRETATLKCYPIPRHDTVYWYQQGPGQDPQFLISFYEKMQSDKGSIPDRFSAQQFSDYHSELNMSSLELGDSALYFCASSQDRGPIAYNSPLHFGNGTRLTVT.

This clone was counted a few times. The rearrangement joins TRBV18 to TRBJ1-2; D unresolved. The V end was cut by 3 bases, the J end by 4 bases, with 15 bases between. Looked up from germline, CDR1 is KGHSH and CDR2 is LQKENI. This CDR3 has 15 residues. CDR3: CASSPFLDRGYGYTF. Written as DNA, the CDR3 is TGTGCCAGCTCACCCTTTCTGGATCGGGGCTATGGCTACACCTTC.

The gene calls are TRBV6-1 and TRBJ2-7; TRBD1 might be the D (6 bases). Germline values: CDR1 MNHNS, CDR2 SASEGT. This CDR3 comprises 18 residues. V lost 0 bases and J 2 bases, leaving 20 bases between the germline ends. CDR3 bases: TGTGCCAGCAGTGAAGCAAGGGCGTTGGACAGAGGAGCCTACGAGCAGTACTTC. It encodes CASSEARALDRGAYEQYF.

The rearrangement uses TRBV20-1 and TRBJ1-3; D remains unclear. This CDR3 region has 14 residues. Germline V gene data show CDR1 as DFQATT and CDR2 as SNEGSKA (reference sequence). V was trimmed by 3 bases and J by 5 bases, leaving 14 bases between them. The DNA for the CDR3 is TGCAGTGCTAGTGATCCAGCGTATAGAAACACCATATATTTT. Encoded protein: CSASDPAYRNTIYF.

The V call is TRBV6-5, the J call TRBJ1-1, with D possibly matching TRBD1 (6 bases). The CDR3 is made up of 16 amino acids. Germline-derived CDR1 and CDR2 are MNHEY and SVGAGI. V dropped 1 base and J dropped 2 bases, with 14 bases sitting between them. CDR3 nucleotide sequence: TGTGCCAGCAGTTACTTCCCAGGGGAAGGTAACACTGAAGCTTTCTTT. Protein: CASSYFPGEGNTEAFF.

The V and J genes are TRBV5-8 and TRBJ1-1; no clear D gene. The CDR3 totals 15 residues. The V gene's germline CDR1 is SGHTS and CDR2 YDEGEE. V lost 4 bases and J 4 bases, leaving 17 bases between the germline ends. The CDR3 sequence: CASSRSLGRGTEAFF. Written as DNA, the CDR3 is TGTGCCAGCAGCCGATCATTGGGGAGAGGCACTGAAGCTTTCTTT. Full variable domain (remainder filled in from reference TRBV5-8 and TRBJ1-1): EAGVTQSPTHLIKTRGQQATLRCSPISGHTSVYWYQQALGLGLQFLLWYDEGEERNRGNFPPRFSGRQFPNYSSELNVNALELEDSALYLCASSRSLGRGTEAFFGQGTRLTVV.

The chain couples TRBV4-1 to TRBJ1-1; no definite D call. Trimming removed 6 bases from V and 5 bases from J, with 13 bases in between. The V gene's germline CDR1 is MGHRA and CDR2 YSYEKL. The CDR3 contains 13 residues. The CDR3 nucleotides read TGCGCCAGCAGTTACAATAGGGAGACTGAAGCTTTCTTT. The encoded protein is CASSYNRETEAFF.

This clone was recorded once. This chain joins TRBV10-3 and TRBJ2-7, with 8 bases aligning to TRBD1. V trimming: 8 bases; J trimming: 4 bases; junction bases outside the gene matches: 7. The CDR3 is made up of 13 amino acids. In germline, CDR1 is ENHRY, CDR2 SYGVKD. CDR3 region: CAISDRARYEQYF. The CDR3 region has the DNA TGTGCCATCTCGGACAGGGCCAGGTACGAGCAGTACTTC.

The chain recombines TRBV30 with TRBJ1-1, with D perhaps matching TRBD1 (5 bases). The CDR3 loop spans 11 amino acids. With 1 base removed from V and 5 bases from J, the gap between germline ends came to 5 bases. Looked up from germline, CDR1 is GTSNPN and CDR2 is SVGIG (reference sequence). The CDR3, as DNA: TGTGCCTGGAGTGGACAGACTGAAGCTTTCTTT. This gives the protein CAWSGQTEAFF.

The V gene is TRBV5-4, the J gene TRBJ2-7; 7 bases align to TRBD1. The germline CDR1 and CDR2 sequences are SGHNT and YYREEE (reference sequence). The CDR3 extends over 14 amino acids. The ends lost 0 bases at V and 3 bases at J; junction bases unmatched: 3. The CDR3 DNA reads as TGTGCCAGCAGCTTGGGGGGACAGAGCTACGAGCAGTACTTC. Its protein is CASSLGGQSYEQYF.

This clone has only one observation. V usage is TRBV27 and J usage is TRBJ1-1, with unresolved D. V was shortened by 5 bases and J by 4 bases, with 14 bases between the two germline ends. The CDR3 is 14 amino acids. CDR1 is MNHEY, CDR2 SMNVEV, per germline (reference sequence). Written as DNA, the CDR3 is TGTGCCAGCAGTACCCGCCCCCGGGGCACTGAAGCTTTCTTT. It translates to CASSTRPRGTEAFF.

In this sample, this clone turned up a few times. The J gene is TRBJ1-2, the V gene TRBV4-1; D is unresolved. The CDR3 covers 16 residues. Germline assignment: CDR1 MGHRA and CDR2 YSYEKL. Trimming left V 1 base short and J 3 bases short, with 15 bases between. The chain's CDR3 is CASSQAADGVYYGYTF. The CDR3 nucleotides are TGCGCCAGCAGCCAAGCCGCGGACGGGGTCTACTATGGCTACACCTTC.

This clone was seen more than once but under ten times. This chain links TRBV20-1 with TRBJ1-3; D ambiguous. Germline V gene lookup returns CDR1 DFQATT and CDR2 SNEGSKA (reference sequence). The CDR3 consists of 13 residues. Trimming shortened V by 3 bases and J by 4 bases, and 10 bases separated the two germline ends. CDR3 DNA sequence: TGCAGTGCTAGTCACGGGGTAGGAAACACCATATATTTT. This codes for CSASHGVGNTIYF.

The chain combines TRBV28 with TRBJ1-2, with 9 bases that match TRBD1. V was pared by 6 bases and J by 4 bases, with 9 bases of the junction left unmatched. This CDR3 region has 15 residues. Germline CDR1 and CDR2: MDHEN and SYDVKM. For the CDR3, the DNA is TGTGCCAGCAGCTTCCCGACAGGGGGGGGCTATGGCTACACCTTC. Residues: CASSFPTGGGYGYTF.

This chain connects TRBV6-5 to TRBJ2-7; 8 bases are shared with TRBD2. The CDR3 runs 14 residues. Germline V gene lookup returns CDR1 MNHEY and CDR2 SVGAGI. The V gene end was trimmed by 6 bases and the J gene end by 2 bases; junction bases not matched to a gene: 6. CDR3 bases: TGTGCCAGCAGCCGACTAGCGACTACCTACGAGCAGTACTTC. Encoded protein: CASSRLATTYEQYF.

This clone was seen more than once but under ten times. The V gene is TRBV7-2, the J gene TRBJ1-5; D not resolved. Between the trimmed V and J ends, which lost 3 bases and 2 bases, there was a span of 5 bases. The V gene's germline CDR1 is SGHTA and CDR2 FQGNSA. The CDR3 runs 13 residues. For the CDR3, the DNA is TGTGCCAGCAGCTTTGGGCGCAATCAGCCCCAGCATTTT. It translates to CASSFGRNQPQHF.

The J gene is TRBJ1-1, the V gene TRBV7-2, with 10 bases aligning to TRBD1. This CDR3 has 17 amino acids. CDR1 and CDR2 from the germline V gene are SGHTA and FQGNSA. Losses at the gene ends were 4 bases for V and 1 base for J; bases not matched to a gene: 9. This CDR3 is CASSSMQGQGRNTEAFF. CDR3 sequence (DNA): TGTGCCAGCAGCTCCATGCAGGGACAGGGGCGGAACACTGAAGCTTTCTTT.

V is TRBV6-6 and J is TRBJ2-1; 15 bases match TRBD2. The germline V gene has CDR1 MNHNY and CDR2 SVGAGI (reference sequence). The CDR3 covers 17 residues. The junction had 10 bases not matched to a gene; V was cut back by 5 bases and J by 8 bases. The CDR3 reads CASSRVWTSGGVYEQFF. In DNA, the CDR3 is TGTGCCAGCAGTCGAGTATGGACTAGCGGGGGGGTCTATGAGCAGTTCTTC.

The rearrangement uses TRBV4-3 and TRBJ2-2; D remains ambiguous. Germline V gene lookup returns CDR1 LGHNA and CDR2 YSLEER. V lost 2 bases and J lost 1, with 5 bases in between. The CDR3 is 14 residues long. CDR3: CASSQTGNTGELFF. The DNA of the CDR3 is TGCGCCAGCAGCCAAACTGGGAACACCGGGGAGCTGTTTTTT.

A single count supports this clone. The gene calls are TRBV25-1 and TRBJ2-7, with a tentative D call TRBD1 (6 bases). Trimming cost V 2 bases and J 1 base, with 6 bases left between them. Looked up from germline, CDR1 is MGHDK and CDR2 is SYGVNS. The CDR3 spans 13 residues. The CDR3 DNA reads TGTGCCAGCAGTGAAACAGGGTCCTACGAGCAGTACTTC. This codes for CASSETGSYEQYF.